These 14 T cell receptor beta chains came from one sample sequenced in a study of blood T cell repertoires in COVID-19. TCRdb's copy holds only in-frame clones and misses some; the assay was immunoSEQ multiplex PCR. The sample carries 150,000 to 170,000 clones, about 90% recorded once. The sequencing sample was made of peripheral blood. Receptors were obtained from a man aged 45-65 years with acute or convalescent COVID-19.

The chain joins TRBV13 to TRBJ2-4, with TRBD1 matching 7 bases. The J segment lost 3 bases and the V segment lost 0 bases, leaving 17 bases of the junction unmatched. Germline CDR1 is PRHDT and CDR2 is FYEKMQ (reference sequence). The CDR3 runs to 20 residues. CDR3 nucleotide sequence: TGTGCCAGCAGCTTAGGGGAAGGGACAGTGAAAACTATCGGCAAAAACATTCAGTACTTC. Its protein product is CASSLGEGTVKTIGKNIQYF.

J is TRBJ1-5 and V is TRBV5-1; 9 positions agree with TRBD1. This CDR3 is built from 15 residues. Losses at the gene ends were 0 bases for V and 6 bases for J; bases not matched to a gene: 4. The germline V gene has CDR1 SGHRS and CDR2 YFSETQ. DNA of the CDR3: TGCGCCAGCAGCTTGGGACAGGGGGGAGGTCAGCCCCAGCATTTT. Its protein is CASSLGQGGGQPQHF.

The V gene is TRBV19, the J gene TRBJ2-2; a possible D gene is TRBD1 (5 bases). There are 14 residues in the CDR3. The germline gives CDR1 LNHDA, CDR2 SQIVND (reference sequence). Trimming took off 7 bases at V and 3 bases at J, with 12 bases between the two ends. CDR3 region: CASIQGPDTGELFF. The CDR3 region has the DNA TGTGCCAGTATCCAGGGCCCCGACACCGGGGAGCTGTTTTTT.

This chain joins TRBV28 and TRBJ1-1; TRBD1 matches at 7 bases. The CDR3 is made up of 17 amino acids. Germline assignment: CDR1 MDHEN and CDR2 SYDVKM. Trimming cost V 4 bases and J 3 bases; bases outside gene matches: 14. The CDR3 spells CASSSDRFDFGDTEAFF. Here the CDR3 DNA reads TGTGCCAGCAGTTCGGACAGGTTCGATTTTGGGGACACTGAAGCTTTCTTT.

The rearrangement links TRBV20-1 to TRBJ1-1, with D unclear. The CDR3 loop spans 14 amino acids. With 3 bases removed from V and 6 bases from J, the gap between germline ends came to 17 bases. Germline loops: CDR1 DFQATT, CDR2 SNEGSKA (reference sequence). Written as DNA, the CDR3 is TGCAGTGCTAGTCTAGGTCGCCGGGAGGCTGAAGCTTTCTTT. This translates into CSASLGRREAEAFF.

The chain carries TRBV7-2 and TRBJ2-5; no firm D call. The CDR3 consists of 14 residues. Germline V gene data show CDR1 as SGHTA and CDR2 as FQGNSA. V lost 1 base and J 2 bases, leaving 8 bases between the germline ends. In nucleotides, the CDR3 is TGTGCCAGCAGCTTAGGAACCAGTCAAGAGACCCAGTACTTC. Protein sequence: CASSLGTSQETQYF. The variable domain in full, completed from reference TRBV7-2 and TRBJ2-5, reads GAGVSQSPSNKVTEKGKDVELRCDPISGHTALYWYRQSLGQGLEFLIYFQGNSAPDKSGLPSDRFSAERTGGSVSTLTIQRTQQEDSAVYLCASSLGTSQETQYFGPGTRLLVL.

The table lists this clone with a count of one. CDR3 residues: CASSAGTSGRGGEQFF. For the CDR3, the DNA is TGTGCCAGCAGCGCCGGGACTAGCGGGAGGGGAGGGGAGCAGTTCTTC. This sequence joins TRBV2 and TRBJ2-1; 16 positions agree with TRBD2. Trimming at V came to 6 bases and at J to 10 bases, leaving 9 bases not matched to a gene. CDR3 size: 16 residues. Germline V lookup: CDR1 SNHLY, CDR2 FYNNEI.

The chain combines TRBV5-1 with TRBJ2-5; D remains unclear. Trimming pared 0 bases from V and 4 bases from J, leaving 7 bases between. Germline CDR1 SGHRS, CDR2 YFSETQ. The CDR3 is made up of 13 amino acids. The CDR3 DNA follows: TGCGCCAGCAGCTTGGGTTCGCGAGAGACCCAGTACTTC. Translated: CASSLGSRETQYF.

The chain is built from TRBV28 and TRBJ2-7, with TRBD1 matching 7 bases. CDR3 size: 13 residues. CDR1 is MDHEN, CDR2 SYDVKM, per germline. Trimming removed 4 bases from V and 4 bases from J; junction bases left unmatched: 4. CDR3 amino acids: CASSSQGIYEQYV. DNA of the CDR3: TGTGCCAGCAGTTCACAGGGGATATACGAGCAGTACGTC.

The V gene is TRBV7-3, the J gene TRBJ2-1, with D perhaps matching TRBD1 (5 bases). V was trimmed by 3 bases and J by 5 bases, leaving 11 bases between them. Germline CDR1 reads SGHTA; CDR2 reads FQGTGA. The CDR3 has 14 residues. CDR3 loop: CASSFEDSHNEQFF. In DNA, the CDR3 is TGTGCCAGCAGCTTCGAAGACAGTCACAATGAGCAGTTCTTC.

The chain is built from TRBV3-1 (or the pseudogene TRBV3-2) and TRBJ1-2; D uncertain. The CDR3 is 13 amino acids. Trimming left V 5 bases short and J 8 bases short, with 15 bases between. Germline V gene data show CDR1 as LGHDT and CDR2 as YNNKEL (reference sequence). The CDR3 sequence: CASSRGNSKGYTF. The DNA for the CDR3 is TGTGCCAGCAGCAGAGGGAACAGTAAAGGCTACACCTTC.

The CDR3 DNA reads TGTGCCAGCAGCTCCTTAGCGGATACGCAGTATTTT. The encoded protein is CASSSLADTQYF. The chain joins TRBV11-2 to TRBJ2-3; D may be TRBD2 (5 bases). Germline V CDR1 and CDR2: SGHAT, FQNNGV. The CDR3 is 12 amino acids. The V and J ends lost 4 bases and 6 bases respectively, with 8 bases between them.

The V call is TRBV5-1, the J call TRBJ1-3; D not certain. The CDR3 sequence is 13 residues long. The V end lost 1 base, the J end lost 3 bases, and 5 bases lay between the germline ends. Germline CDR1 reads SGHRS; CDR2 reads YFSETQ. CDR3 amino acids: CASSLFGGNTIYF. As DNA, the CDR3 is TGCGCCAGCAGCTTGTTCGGTGGAAACACCATATATTTT.

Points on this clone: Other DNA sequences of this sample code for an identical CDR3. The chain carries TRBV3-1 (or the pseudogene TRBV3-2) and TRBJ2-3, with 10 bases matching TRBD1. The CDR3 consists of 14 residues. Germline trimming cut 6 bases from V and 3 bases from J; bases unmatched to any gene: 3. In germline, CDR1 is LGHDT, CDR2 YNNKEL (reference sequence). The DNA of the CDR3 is TGTGCCAGCAGGCAGGGACAGGGGACAGATACGCAGTATTTT. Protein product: CASRQGQGTDTQYF.